The present T cell receptor beta chain was sequenced within a study of CD8 T cells in ankylosing spondylitis. General study findings and limits: Several highly homologous variants made up a TCR beta motif, and this motif appeared characteristic of ankylosing spondylitis blood. Disease-linked clones, CD8+, were relatively rare in peripheral blood.

Using its own MiXCR run on the 5' RACE reads, TCRdb lists one record per CDR3 protein. Of around 230,000 distinct CDR3 sequences in the sample, roughly 8.6% were seen once. Germline values: CDR1 MNHNS, CDR2 SASEGT. The V gene lost 4 bases and the J gene lost 6 bases, with 11 bases spanning the gap. The CDR3 runs to 13 residues. This clonotype was observed at least ten times. Antigen unknown. The source material was blood, either unsorted or a sorted T cell fraction (not recorded which). The chain joins TRBV6-1 to TRBJ2-3; TRBD2 might be the D (5 bases). The sequence derives from a male donor with ankylosing spondylitis or in good health (not recorded which). The chain's CDR3 is CASSAGLDDTQYF. For the CDR3, the DNA is TGTGCCAGCAGTGCAGGACTTGACGATACGCAGTATTTT.